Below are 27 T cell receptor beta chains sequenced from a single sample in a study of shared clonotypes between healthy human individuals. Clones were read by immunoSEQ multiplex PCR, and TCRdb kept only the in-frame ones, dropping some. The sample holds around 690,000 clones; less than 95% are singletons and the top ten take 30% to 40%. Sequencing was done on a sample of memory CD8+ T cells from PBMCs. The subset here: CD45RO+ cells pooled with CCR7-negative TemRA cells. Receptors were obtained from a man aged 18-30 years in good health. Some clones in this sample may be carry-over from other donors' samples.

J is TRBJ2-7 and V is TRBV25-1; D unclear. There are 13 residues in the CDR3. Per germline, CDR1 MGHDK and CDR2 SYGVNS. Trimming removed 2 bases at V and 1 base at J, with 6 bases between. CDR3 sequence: CASSEAGSYEQYF. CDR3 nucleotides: TGTGCCAGCAGTGAAGCAGGTTCCTACGAGCAGTACTTC.

Written as DNA, the CDR3 is TGTGCCAGCTCACCACCGGGACTAACTGGCGAGCAGTACTTC. This translates into CASSPPGLTGEQYF. V is TRBV18 and J is TRBJ2-7, with 7 bases aligning to TRBD2. V lost 0 bases, J lost 6 bases, and 5 bases stayed unmatched. The CDR3 totals 14 residues. CDR1 is KGHSH and CDR2 is LQKENI in the germline V gene. The variable domain in full, with the rest retrieved from reference TRBV18 and TRBJ2-7, is NAGVMQNPRHLVRRRGQEARLRCSPMKGHSHVYWYRQLPEEGLKFMVYLQKENIIDESGMPKERFSAEFPKEGPSILRIQQVVRGDSAAYFCASSPPGLTGEQYFGPGTRLTVT.

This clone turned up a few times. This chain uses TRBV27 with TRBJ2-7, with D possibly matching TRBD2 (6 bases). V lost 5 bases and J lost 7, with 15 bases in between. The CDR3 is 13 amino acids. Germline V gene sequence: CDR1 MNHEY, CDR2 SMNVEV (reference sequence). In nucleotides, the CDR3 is TGTGCCAGCAGTCCCAGGGTAGGGAGGGAGCAGTACTTC. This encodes CASSPRVGREQYF.

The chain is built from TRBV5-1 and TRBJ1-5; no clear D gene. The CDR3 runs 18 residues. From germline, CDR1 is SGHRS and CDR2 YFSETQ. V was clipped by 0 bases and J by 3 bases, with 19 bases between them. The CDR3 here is CASSLVPRGNGVNQPQHF. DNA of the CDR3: TGCGCCAGCAGCTTGGTTCCACGGGGAAATGGGGTCAATCAGCCCCAGCATTTT.

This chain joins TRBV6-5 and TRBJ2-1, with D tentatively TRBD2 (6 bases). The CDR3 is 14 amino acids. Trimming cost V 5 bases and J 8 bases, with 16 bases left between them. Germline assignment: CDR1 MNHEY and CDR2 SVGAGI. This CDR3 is CASSPLRRGDEQFF. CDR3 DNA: TGTGCCAGCAGTCCCCTGCGGAGGGGCGATGAGCAGTTCTTC.

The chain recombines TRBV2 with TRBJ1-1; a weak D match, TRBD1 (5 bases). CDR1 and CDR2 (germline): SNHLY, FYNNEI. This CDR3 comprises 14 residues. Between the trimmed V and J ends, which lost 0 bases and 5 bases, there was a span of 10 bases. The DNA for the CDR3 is TGTGCCAGCAGTGAAGCGGTTTGGGGGACTGAAGCTTTCTTT. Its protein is CASSEAVWGTEAFF. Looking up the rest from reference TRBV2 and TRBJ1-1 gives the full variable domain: EPEVTQTPSHQVTQMGQEVILRCVPISNHLYFYWYRQILGQKVEFLVSFYNNEISEKSEIFDDQFSVERPDGSNFTLKIRSTKLEDSAMYFCASSEAVWGTEAFFGQGTRLTVV.

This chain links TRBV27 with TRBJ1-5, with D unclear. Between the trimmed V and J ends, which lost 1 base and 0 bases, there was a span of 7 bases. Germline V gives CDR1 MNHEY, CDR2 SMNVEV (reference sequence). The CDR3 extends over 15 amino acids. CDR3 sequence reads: CASSLFGYSNQPQHF. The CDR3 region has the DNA TGTGCCAGCAGTTTATTTGGGTATAGCAATCAGCCCCAGCATTTT.

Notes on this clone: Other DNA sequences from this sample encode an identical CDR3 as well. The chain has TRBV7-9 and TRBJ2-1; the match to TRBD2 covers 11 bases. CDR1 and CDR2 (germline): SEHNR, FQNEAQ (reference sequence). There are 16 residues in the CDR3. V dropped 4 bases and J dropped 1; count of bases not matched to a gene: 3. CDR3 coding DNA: TGTGCCAGCAGCTCTACTAGCGGGAGTTCCTACAATGAGCAGTTCTTC. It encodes CASSSTSGSSYNEQFF.

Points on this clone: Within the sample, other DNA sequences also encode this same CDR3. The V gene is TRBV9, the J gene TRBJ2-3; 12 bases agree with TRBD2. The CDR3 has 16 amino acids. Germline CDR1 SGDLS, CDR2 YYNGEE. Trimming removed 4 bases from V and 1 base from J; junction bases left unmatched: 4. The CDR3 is CASSPGLAGRTDTQYF. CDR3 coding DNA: TGTGCCAGCAGCCCTGGACTAGCGGGGCGCACAGATACGCAGTATTTT.

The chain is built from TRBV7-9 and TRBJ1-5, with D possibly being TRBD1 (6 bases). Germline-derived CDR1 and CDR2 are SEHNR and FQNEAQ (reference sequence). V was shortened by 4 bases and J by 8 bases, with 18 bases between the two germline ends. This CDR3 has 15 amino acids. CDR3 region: CASSSSRGGREPQHF. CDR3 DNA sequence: TGTGCCAGCAGCTCTAGCAGGGGCGGCAGGGAGCCCCAGCATTTT.

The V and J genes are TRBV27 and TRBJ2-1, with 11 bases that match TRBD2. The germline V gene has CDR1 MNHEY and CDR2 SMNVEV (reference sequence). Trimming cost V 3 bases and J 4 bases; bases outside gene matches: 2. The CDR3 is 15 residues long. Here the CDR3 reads CASSFSGRGYNEQFF. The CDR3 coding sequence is TGTGCCAGCAGTTTTAGCGGGAGGGGATACAATGAGCAGTTCTTC.

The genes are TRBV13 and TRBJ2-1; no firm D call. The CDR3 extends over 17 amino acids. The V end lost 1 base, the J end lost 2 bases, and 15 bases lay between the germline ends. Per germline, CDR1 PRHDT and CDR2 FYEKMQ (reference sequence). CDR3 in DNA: TGTGCCAGCAGCTTAGAAATGGGTGTGCTCGCCTACAATGAGCAGTTCTTC. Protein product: CASSLEMGVLAYNEQFF.

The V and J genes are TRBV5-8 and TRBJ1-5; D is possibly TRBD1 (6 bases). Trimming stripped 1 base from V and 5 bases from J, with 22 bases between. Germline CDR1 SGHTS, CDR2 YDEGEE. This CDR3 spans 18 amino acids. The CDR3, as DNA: TGTGCCAGCAGCTTGTTTGTTGCGGGGGCCGGGAGCTATCAGCCCCAGCATTTT. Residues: CASSLFVAGAGSYQPQHF.

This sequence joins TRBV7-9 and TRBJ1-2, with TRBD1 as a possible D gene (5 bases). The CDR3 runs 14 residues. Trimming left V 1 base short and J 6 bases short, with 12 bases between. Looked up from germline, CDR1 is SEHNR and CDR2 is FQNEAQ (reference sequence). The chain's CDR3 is CASSLGGSGDGYTF. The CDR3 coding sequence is TGTGCCAGCAGCTTAGGAGGCTCGGGGGATGGCTACACCTTC.

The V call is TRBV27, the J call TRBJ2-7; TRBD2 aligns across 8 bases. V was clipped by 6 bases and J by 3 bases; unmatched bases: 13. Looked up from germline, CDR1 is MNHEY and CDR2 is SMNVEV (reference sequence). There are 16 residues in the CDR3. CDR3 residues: CASSLLGREVRYEQYF. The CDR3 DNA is TGTGCCAGCAGCCTCCTGGGGCGGGAGGTACGCTACGAGCAGTACTTC.

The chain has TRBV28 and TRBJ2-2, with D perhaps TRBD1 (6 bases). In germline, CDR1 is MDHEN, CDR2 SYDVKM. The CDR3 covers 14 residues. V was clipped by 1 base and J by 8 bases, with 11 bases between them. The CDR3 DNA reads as TGTGCCAGCAGTTTATCAGGGGTTCGAGGGGAGCTGTTTTTT. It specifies CASSLSGVRGELFF.

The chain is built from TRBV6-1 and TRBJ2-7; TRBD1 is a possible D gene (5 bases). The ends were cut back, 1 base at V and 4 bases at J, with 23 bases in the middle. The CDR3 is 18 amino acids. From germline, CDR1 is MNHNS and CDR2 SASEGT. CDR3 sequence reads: CASSEVRRVIFFEYEQYF. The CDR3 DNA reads TGTGCCAGCAGTGAAGTTCGCAGGGTAATATTTTTTGAGTACGAGCAGTACTTC.

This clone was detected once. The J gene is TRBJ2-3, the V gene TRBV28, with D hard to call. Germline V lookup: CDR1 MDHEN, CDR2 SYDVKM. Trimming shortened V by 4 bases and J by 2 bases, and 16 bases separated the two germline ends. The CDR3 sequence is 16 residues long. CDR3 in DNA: TGTGCCAGCAGTTGGCGTACCGTACTAAACACAGATACGCAGTATTTT. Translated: CASSWRTVLNTDTQYF. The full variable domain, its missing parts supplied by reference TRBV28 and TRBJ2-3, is DVKVTQSSRYLVKRTGEKVFLECVQDMDHENMFWYRQDPGLGLRLIYFSYDVKMKEKGDIPEGYSVSREKKERFSLILESASTNQTSMYLCASSWRTVLNTDTQYFGPGTRLTVL.

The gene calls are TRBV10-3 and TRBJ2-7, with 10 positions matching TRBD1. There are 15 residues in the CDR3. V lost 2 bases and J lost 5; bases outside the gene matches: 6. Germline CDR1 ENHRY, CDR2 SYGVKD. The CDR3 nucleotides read TGTGCCATCAGTGAGCCTGGACAGGGGGACGACGAGCAGTACTTC. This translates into CAISEPGQGDDEQYF.

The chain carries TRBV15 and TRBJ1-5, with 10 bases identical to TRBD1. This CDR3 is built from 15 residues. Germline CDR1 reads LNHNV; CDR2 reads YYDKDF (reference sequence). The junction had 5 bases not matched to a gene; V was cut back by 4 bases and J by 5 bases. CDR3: CATSTGTGVYQPQHF. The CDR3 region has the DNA TGTGCCACCAGCACTGGGACAGGGGTATATCAGCCCCAGCATTTT. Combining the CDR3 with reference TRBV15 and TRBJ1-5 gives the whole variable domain DAMVIQNPRYQVTQFGKPVTLSCSQTLNHNVMYWYQQKSSQAPKLLFHYYDKDFNNEADTPDNFQSRRPNTSFCFLDIRSPGLGDTAMYLCATSTGTGVYQPQHFGDGTRLSIL.

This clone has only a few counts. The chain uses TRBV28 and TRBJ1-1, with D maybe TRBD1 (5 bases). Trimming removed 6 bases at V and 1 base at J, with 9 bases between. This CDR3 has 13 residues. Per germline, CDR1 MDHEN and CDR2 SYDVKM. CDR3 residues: CASSSGRNTEAFF. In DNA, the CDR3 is TGTGCCAGCAGCTCAGGGAGGAACACTGAAGCTTTCTTT.

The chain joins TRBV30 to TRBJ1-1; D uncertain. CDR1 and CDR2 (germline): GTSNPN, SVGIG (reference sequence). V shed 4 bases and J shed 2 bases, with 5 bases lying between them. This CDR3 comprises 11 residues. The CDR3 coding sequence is TGTGCCTGGAAATTAAACACTGAAGCTTTCTTT. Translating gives CAWKLNTEAFF.

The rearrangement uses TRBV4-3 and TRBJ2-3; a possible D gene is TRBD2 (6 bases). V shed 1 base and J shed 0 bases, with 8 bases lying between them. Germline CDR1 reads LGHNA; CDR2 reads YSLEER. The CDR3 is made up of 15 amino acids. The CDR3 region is CASSQGAGSTDTQYF. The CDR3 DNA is TGCGCCAGCAGCCAAGGGGCGGGAAGCACAGATACGCAGTATTTT.

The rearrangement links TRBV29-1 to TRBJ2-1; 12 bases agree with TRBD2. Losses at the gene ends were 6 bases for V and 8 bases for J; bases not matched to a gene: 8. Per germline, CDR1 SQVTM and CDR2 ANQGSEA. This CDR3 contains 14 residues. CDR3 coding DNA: TGCAGCGTCCCTAGCGGGAGGGAACGGGATGAGCAGTTCTTC. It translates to CSVPSGRERDEQFF.

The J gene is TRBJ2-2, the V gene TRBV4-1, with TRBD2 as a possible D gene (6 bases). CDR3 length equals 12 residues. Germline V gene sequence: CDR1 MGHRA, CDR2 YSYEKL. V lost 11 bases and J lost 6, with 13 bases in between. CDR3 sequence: CAGGSNAGELFF. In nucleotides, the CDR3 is TGCGCCGGGGGGAGTAACGCCGGGGAGCTGTTTTTT.

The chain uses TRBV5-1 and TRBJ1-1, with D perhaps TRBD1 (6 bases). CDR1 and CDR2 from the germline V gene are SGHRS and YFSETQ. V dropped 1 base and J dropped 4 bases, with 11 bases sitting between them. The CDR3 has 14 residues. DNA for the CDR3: TGCGCCAGCAGCTTGACAGGGAGGGCCACTGAAGCTTTCTTT. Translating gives CASSLTGRATEAFF. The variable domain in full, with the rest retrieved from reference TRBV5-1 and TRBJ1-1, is KAGVTQTPRYLIKTRGQQVTLSCSPISGHRSVSWYQQTPGQGLQFLFEYFSETQRNKGNFPGRFSGRQFSNSRSEMNVSTLELGDSALYLCASSLTGRATEAFFGQGTRLTVV.

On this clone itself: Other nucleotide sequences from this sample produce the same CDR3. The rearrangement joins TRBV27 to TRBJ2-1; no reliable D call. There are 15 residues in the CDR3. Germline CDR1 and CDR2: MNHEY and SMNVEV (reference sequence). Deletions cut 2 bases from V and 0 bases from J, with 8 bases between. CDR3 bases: TGTGCCAGCAGTTTAATACTTAGCTCCTACAATGAGCAGTTCTTC. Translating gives CASSLILSSYNEQFF.